A selection of T cell receptor beta chains follows, all from one sample in a study of post-analysis software for immune sequencing data. MiXCR, applied by TCRdb to the PCR reads, yields one record per CDR3 protein. Among approximately 660,000 distinct CDR3 sequences listed, roughly three fifths were seen once. The sequencing sample was made of blood. The source is a girl aged 2 to 9 with multiple sclerosis. CDR3s include the opening cysteine and the closing phenylalanine or tryptophan. The order of the fields is J gene, D gene, clone size, CDR3 length, V gene, CDR3 DNA, CDR3 protein. A D gene is named only where the DNA matches it firmly. Clone size appears in some rows only: once, few, many, or a class for an expanded clone.

j_gene: TRBJ1-2
d_gene: -
abundance: -
len: 15
v_gene: TRBV12-3/TRBV12-4
CDR3nt: TGTGCCAGCAGTCCGCTAGTGGGGGCGGGTTTCGGCTACACCTTC
CDR3aa: CASSPLVGAGFGYTF

j_gene: TRBJ2-3
d_gene: TRBD2
abundance: few
len: 17
v_gene: TRBV7-2
CDR3nt: TGTGCCAGCAGCTTAGCGATTGGACTAGCGGGGGTAGATACGCAGTATTTT
CDR3aa: CASSLAIGLAGVDTQYF

j_gene: TRBJ2-1
d_gene: TRBD2
abundance: -
len: 16
v_gene: TRBV12-3/TRBV12-4
CDR3nt: TGTGCCAGCAACTTAAACCTACGGGGGGGCAGAAATGAGCAGTTCTTC
CDR3aa: CASNLNLRGGRNEQFF

j_gene: TRBJ2-7
d_gene: TRBD1
abundance: -
len: 16
v_gene: TRBV6-1
CDR3nt: TGTGCCAGCAGTAAACTCGCTTGGGACAGGAACTACGAGCAGTACTTC
CDR3aa: CASSKLAWDRNYEQYF

j_gene: TRBJ1-1
d_gene: -
abundance: -
len: 14
v_gene: TRBV7-2
CDR3nt: TGTGCCAGCAGTTTCACCGACTCGGGCACTGAAGCTTTCTTT
CDR3aa: CASSFTDSGTEAFF

j_gene: TRBJ1-1
d_gene: -
abundance: -
len: 13
v_gene: TRBV29-1
CDR3nt: TGCAGCGTTAGGGCCGCTAAGAACACTGAAGCTTTCTTT
CDR3aa: CSVRAAKNTEAFF

j_gene: TRBJ2-3
d_gene: -
abundance: -
len: 18
v_gene: TRBV21-1
CDR3nt: TGTGCCAGCAGCAGACGAGGACAGGGGAGACTAGTCCCAGATACGCAGTATTTT
CDR3aa: CASSRRGQGRLVPDTQYF

j_gene: TRBJ1-2
d_gene: -
abundance: -
len: 18
v_gene: TRBV12-3/TRBV12-4
CDR3nt: TGTGCCAGCAGTTTACGGTCTTTCCGGGGGCCTGAAAACTATGGCTACACCTTC
CDR3aa: CASSLRSFRGPENYGYTF

j_gene: TRBJ2-1
d_gene: -
abundance: few
len: 21
v_gene: TRBV24-1
CDR3nt: TGTGCCACCAGTGATCTTCGTGACACCGGAGACACGTTGGATAGGTACAATGAGCAGTTCTTC
CDR3aa: CATSDLRDTGDTLDRYNEQFF

j_gene: TRBJ2-5
d_gene: TRBD1
abundance: -
len: 15
v_gene: TRBV10-1
CDR3nt: TGCGCCAGCATGTGGGACAGGACCCTCCAAGAGACCCAGTACTTC
CDR3aa: CASMWDRTLQETQYF

j_gene: TRBJ2-4
d_gene: TRBD1
abundance: -
len: 14
v_gene: TRBV28
CDR3nt: TGTGCCAGCAGTTTATCGGGACAGAAAAACATTCAGTACTTC
CDR3aa: CASSLSGQKNIQYF

j_gene: TRBJ1-1
d_gene: -
abundance: -
len: 15
v_gene: TRBV28
CDR3nt: TGTGCCAGCAGTTTTTTCCGGGGCGCAGGAACTGAAGCTTTCTTT
CDR3aa: CASSFFRGAGTEAFF

j_gene: TRBJ1-2
d_gene: -
abundance: -
len: 14
v_gene: TRBV28
CDR3nt: TGTGCCAGCAGTTTTGAGGGACATAGCTATGGCTACACCTTC
CDR3aa: CASSFEGHSYGYTF

j_gene: TRBJ1-4
d_gene: TRBD1
abundance: -
len: 15
v_gene: TRBV12-3/TRBV12-4
CDR3nt: TGTGCCAGCACCGATCCGACAGGGGTAGGGGAAAAACTGTTTTTT
CDR3aa: CASTDPTGVGEKLFF

j_gene: TRBJ2-3
d_gene: -
abundance: -
len: 14
v_gene: TRBV6-5
CDR3nt: TGTGCCAGCAGTTATGGGTTAGGCACAGATACGCAGTATTTT
CDR3aa: CASSYGLGTDTQYF

j_gene: TRBJ1-6
d_gene: -
abundance: few
len: 16
v_gene: TRBV20-1
CDR3nt: TGCAGTGCTAGGCCGCGGTACAGCTCCTATAATTCACCCCTCCACTTT
CDR3aa: CSARPRYSSYNSPLHF

j_gene: TRBJ2-1
d_gene: TRBD2
abundance: -
len: 16
v_gene: TRBV6-6
CDR3nt: TGTGCCAGCACCTCGGCCCGGACTAGCGTTTGCAATGAGCAGTTCTTC
CDR3aa: CASTSARTSVCNEQFF

j_gene: TRBJ2-3
d_gene: TRBD1
abundance: once
len: 15
v_gene: TRBV6-6
CDR3nt: TGTGCCAGCAGGGGGGACAGGGGATTCACAGATACGCAGTATTTT
CDR3aa: CASRGDRGFTDTQYF

j_gene: TRBJ1-2
d_gene: -
abundance: -
len: 12
v_gene: TRBV20-1
CDR3nt: TGCAGTGCTCTGGCTGGGGTCCATGGCTACACCTTC
CDR3aa: CSALAGVHGYTF

j_gene: TRBJ2-7
d_gene: TRBD2
abundance: -
len: 15
v_gene: TRBV7-3
CDR3nt: TGTGCCAGCAGCCCGTCAGCGGGAGCGCCCCACGAGCAGTACTTC
CDR3aa: CASSPSAGAPHEQYF

j_gene: TRBJ2-1
d_gene: TRBD2
abundance: -
len: 16
v_gene: TRBV20-1
CDR3nt: TGCAGTGCTAGAGTACCTAGCGGGAGCTCCTACAATGAGCAGTTCTTC
CDR3aa: CSARVPSGSSYNEQFF

j_gene: TRBJ2-5
d_gene: TRBD1
abundance: -
len: 14
v_gene: TRBV12-3/TRBV12-4
CDR3nt: TGTGCCAGCACCCAACAGGGGGCCGGTGAGACCCAGTACTTC
CDR3aa: CASTQQGAGETQYF

j_gene: TRBJ2-1
d_gene: -
abundance: -
len: 13
v_gene: TRBV20-1
CDR3nt: TGCAGTGCTACCTTTGGGGGGGCAGGTGAGCAGTTCTTC
CDR3aa: CSATFGGAGEQFF

j_gene: TRBJ1-2
d_gene: TRBD1
abundance: -
len: 16
v_gene: TRBV6-5
CDR3nt: TGTGCCAGCAGTTACTTGCGGACAGGGGGAGGGTATGGCTACACCTTC
CDR3aa: CASSYLRTGGGYGYTF

j_gene: TRBJ1-2
d_gene: -
abundance: -
len: 12
v_gene: TRBV29-1
CDR3nt: TGCAGCTCCTCTCGGAACCACTATGGCTACACCTTC
CDR3aa: CSSSRNHYGYTF

j_gene: TRBJ2-1
d_gene: -
abundance: -
len: 16
v_gene: TRBV3-1
CDR3nt: TGTGCCAGCAGCCATAACGGGGGAATCCCCTACAATGAGCAGTTCTTC
CDR3aa: CASSHNGGIPYNEQFF

j_gene: TRBJ2-1
d_gene: TRBD2
abundance: -
len: 17
v_gene: TRBV7-9
CDR3nt: TGTGCCAGCAGCTTACCCTTATCTAGCGGCACCTACAATGAGCAGTTCTTC
CDR3aa: CASSLPLSSGTYNEQFF

j_gene: TRBJ2-5
d_gene: TRBD2
abundance: few
len: 14
v_gene: TRBV29-1
CDR3nt: TGCAGCGTTAAGACTAGCGGGGGATCCGGCACCCAGTACTTC
CDR3aa: CSVKTSGGSGTQYF

j_gene: TRBJ2-1
d_gene: -
abundance: once
len: 16
v_gene: TRBV7-2
CDR3nt: TGTGCCAGCAGCTTGGTGGGGCCGCCCGCTTACAATGAGCAGTTCTTC
CDR3aa: CASSLVGPPAYNEQFF

j_gene: TRBJ2-1
d_gene: TRBD1
abundance: -
len: 15
v_gene: TRBV7-2
CDR3nt: TGTGCCAGCAGCTTAACCCGGGACAGCGTCAATGAGCAGTTCTTC
CDR3aa: CASSLTRDSVNEQFF

j_gene: TRBJ2-1
d_gene: TRBD2
abundance: -
len: 18
v_gene: TRBV4-3
CDR3nt: TGCGCCAGCAGCCGCTTAGTTGGGGCGGGGGGCCTGTACAATGAGCAGTTCTTC
CDR3aa: CASSRLVGAGGLYNEQFF

j_gene: TRBJ2-1
d_gene: -
abundance: few
len: 12
v_gene: TRBV9
CDR3nt: TGTGCCAGCAGCGGGCTGAAGCCAAAGCAGTTCTTC
CDR3aa: CASSGLKPKQFF

j_gene: TRBJ2-2
d_gene: -
abundance: few
len: 15
v_gene: TRBV7-9
CDR3nt: TGTGCCAGCAGCCAGCGGCAGGGCAACACCGGGGAGCTGTTTTTT
CDR3aa: CASSQRQGNTGELFF

j_gene: TRBJ2-7
d_gene: -
abundance: few
len: 15
v_gene: TRBV10-3
CDR3nt: TGTGCCATCAGTGAGTCACGGCAGGGAACCTACGAGCAGTACTTC
CDR3aa: CAISESRQGTYEQYF

j_gene: TRBJ2-1
d_gene: TRBD2
abundance: -
len: 14
v_gene: TRBV2
CDR3nt: TGTGCCAGCAGTCGTAGCGGGGGTGGCAATGAGCAGTTCTTC
CDR3aa: CASSRSGGGNEQFF

j_gene: TRBJ2-7
d_gene: TRBD1
abundance: -
len: 14
v_gene: TRBV20-1
CDR3nt: TGCAGTGCTGCAAGCGGACAGGGGGCCTACGAGCAGTACTTC
CDR3aa: CSAASGQGAYEQYF

j_gene: TRBJ2-1
d_gene: -
abundance: -
len: 14
v_gene: TRBV5-1
CDR3nt: TGCGCCAGCAGCACGGGACTCGGGGGTGGTGAGCAGTTCTTC
CDR3aa: CASSTGLGGGEQFF

j_gene: TRBJ2-1
d_gene: -
abundance: -
len: 16
v_gene: TRBV6-4
CDR3nt: TGTGCCAGCAGTGATCGAGGGGGGGGGCCAATGAATGAGCAGTTCTTC
CDR3aa: CASSDRGGGPMNEQFF

j_gene: TRBJ2-7
d_gene: -
abundance: -
len: 13
v_gene: TRBV20-1
CDR3nt: TGCAGTGCTAGGGGCCTTTTAAAGCACGAGCAGTACTTC
CDR3aa: CSARGLLKHEQYF

j_gene: TRBJ1-2
d_gene: -
abundance: -
len: 14
v_gene: TRBV12-3/TRBV12-4
CDR3nt: TGTGCCAGCAGTTTCCCCGGGACGTACTATGGCTACACCTTC
CDR3aa: CASSFPGTYYGYTF

j_gene: TRBJ1-5
d_gene: -
abundance: -
len: 14
v_gene: TRBV2
CDR3nt: TGTGCCAGCAGTCAGGGGAATAGCAATCAGCCCCAGCATTTT
CDR3aa: CASSQGNSNQPQHF

j_gene: TRBJ2-1
d_gene: -
abundance: -
len: 16
v_gene: TRBV7-9
CDR3nt: TGTGCCAGCAGGCGTCAGGAGGAGAATTCCTACAATGAGCAGTTCTTC
CDR3aa: CASRRQEENSYNEQFF

j_gene: TRBJ2-3
d_gene: TRBD2
abundance: once
len: 16
v_gene: TRBV12-3/TRBV12-4
CDR3nt: TGTGCCAGCAGCTCAACTAGCGGGAGAAGAGTAGATACGCAGTATTTT
CDR3aa: CASSSTSGRRVDTQYF

j_gene: TRBJ2-5
d_gene: TRBD2
abundance: -
len: 16
v_gene: TRBV4-1
CDR3nt: TGCGCCAGCAGCCCCGTGGACACTAGCGGCCAAGAGACCCAGTACTTC
CDR3aa: CASSPVDTSGQETQYF

j_gene: TRBJ2-3
d_gene: -
abundance: few
len: 14
v_gene: TRBV29-1
CDR3nt: TGCAGCGCTGTGTGGGGCGCCGCCACAGATACGCAGTATTTT
CDR3aa: CSAVWGAATDTQYF

j_gene: TRBJ2-5
d_gene: TRBD1
abundance: -
len: 18
v_gene: TRBV9
CDR3nt: TGTGCCAGCAGCCCTCAGGGGGTAGGGCCGACCAGGAAACGGACCCAGTACTTC
CDR3aa: CASSPQGVGPTRKRTQYF

j_gene: TRBJ2-3
d_gene: TRBD2
abundance: once
len: 14
v_gene: TRBV10-3
CDR3nt: TGTGCCATCAGACTAGCGGCGGACACAGATACGCAGTATTTT
CDR3aa: CAIRLAADTDTQYF

j_gene: TRBJ2-1
d_gene: -
abundance: -
len: 15
v_gene: TRBV20-1
CDR3nt: TGCAGTGCTAGCCTACAGGGCAGAGGGTCCAATGAGCAGTTCTTC
CDR3aa: CSASLQGRGSNEQFF

j_gene: TRBJ2-3
d_gene: TRBD1
abundance: -
len: 16
v_gene: TRBV20-1
CDR3nt: TGCAGTGCCATGGCGATTTGGGACAGGGACACAGATACGCAGTATTTT
CDR3aa: CSAMAIWDRDTDTQYF

j_gene: TRBJ2-7
d_gene: TRBD1
abundance: -
len: 15
v_gene: TRBV10-3
CDR3nt: TGTGCCATCAGGGGGGACAGGGAGGGGTCCTACGAGCAGTACTTC
CDR3aa: CAIRGDREGSYEQYF

j_gene: TRBJ2-3
d_gene: TRBD1
abundance: -
len: 20
v_gene: TRBV6-5
CDR3nt: TGTGCCAGCAGTTACGTTACGGGACAGTCAAGAATAACCCCCCCAGATACGCAGTATTTT
CDR3aa: CASSYVTGQSRITPPDTQYF

j_gene: TRBJ2-5
d_gene: -
abundance: few
len: 15
v_gene: TRBV7-9
CDR3nt: TGTGCCAGCAGCTTACCCTCCGGGACGGAAGAGACCCAGTACTTC
CDR3aa: CASSLPSGTEETQYF

j_gene: TRBJ1-1
d_gene: TRBD1
abundance: -
len: 13
v_gene: TRBV5-6
CDR3nt: TGTGCCAGCACCGGGACAGGGATGACTGAAGCTTTCTTT
CDR3aa: CASTGTGMTEAFF

j_gene: TRBJ2-1
d_gene: -
abundance: -
len: 16
v_gene: TRBV25-1
CDR3nt: TGTGCCAGCAGTGAAGCGGTGGGTAGCGCCTACAATGAGCAGTTCTTC
CDR3aa: CASSEAVGSAYNEQFF

j_gene: TRBJ2-5
d_gene: TRBD2
abundance: few
len: 17
v_gene: TRBV10-1
CDR3nt: TGCGCCAGCTCGAGAAGTAATAGCGGGAGGGCGGAAGAGACCCAGTACTTC
CDR3aa: CASSRSNSGRAEETQYF